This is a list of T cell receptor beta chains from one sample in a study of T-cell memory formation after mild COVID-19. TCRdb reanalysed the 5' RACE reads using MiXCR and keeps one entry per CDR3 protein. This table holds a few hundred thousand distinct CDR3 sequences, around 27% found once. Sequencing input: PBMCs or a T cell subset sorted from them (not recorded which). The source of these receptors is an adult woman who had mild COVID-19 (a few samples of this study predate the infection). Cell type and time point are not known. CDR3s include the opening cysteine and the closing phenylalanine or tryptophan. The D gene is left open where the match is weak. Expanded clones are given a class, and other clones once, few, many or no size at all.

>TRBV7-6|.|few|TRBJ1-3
CASSLGVEGNSGNTIYF
TGTGCCAGCAGCTTAGGAGTCGAGGGGAACTCTGGAAACACCATATATTTT
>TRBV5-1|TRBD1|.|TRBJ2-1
CASSFLRQGAWNEQFF
TGCGCCAGCAGCTTTCTGAGACAGGGGGCGTGGAATGAGCAGTTCTTC
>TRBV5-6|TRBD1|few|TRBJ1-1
CASSVGQANTEAFF
TGTGCCAGCAGCGTGGGACAGGCGAACACTGAAGCTTTCTTT
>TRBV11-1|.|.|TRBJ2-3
CASSLARGATDTQYF
TGTGCCAGCAGCTTAGCGCGGGGAGCGACAGATACGCAGTATTTT
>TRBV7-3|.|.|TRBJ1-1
CASSLTGGVTEAFF
TGTGCCAGCAGCTTAACAGGCGGTGTCACTGAAGCTTTCTTT
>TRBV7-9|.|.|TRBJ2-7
CASSLGLGLLYEQYF
TGTGCCAGCAGCTTAGGTTTAGGGCTTCTATACGAGCAGTACTTC
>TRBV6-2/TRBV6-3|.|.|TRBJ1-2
CASSRDFGYTF
TGTGCCAGCAGTCGGGACTTTGGCTACACCTTC
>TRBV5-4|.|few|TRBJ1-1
CASSLVAGATHTEAFF
TGTGCCAGCAGCTTAGTGGCAGGGGCTACGCACACTGAAGCTTTCTTT
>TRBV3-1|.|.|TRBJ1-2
CASSQELGAFNYGYTF
TGTGCCAGCAGCCAAGAACTGGGAGCCTTTAACTATGGCTACACCTTC
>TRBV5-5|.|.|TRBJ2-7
CASSLLGWTEQYF
TGTGCCAGCAGCTTGTTAGGCTGGACCGAGCAGTACTTC
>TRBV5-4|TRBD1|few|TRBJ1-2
CASSLAGGSFGYTF
TGTGCCAGCAGCTTGGCAGGGGGCAGCTTTGGCTACACCTTC
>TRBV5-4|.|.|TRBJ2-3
CASSTDDRYTDTQYF
TGTGCCAGCAGCACAGATGACAGATACACAGATACGCAGTATTTT
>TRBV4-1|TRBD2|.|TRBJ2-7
CASNQIAGGYEQYF
TGCGCCAGCAACCAGATAGCGGGGGGCTACGAGCAGTACTTC
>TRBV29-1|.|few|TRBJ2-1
CSVLLAVGISEQFF
TGCAGCGTCCTACTAGCCGTGGGGATCAGTGAGCAGTTCTTC
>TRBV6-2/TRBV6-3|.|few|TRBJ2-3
CASSYRRGPAYF
TGTGCCAGCAGTTATCGGCGGGGGCCCGCGTATTTT
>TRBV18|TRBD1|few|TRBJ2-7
CASSLYGQGSAYEQYF
TGTGCCAGCTCACTCTACGGACAGGGGTCAGCCTACGAGCAGTACTTC